This T cell receptor (beta chain) was observed in a study of blood T cell repertoires in COVID-19. Across the whole study: Italy, Spain and the United States were the sources of the convalescent and acute COVID-19 samples. From T cells, B-cell-depleted T cells, or PBMCs came the material, which was cDNA or gDNA.

This clone was counted between two and nine times. In the original workflow: From reference gene primer amplification, estimates of nucleated cell counts were derived. Profiled with immunoSEQ multiplex PCR; TCRdb holds only in-frame clones, not every one. V and J calls and clone size are given by that table; D and trimming were obtained from the DNA. There are around 280,000 clones in the sample; approximately 83% occur only once, and over 2% lies in the top ten. The CDR3 extends over 15 amino acids. The V gene lost 4 bases and the J gene lost 3 bases, with 13 bases spanning the gap. Per germline, CDR1 LGHDT and CDR2 YNNKEL (reference sequence).

This receptor was obtained from a young woman who had recovered from COVID-19. This chain connects TRBV3-1 (or the pseudogene TRBV3-2) to TRBJ1-5; D ambiguous. Sequencing was carried out using peripheral blood. CDR3 loop: CASSPTTAINQPQHF. CDR3 DNA: TGTGCCAGCAGCCCGACTACTGCCATCAATCAGCCCCAGCATTTT.